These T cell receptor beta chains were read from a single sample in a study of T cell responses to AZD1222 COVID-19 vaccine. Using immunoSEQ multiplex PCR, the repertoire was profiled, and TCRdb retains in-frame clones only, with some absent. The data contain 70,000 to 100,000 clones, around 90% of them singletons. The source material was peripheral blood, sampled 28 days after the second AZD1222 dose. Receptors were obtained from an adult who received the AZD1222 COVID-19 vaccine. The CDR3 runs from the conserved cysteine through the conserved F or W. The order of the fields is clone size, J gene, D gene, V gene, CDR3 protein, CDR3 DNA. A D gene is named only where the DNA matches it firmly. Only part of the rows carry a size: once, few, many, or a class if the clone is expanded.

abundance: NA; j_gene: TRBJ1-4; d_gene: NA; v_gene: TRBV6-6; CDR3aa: CASLSQLDNEKLFF; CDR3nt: TGTGCCAGCCTCTCCCAATTGGATAATGAAAAACTGTTTTTT
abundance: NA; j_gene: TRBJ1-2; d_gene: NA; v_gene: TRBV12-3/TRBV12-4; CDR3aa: CASSFSLYGYTF; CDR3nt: TGTGCCAGCAGTTTTAGTCTCTATGGCTACACCTTC
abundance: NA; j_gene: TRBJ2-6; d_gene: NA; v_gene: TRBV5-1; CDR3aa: CASSDGLGSGANVLTF; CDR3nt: TGCGCCAGCAGCGACGGACTCGGTTCGGGGGCCAACGTCCTGACTTTC
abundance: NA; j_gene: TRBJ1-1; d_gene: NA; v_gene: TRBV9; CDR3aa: CASSVRSLNTEAFF; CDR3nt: TGTGCCAGCAGCGTCCGAAGTTTGAACACTGAAGCTTTCTTT
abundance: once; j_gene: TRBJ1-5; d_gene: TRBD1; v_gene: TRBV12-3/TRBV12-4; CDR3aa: CASKTGGNQPQHF; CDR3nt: TGTGCCAGTAAAACAGGGGGGAATCAGCCCCAGCATTTT
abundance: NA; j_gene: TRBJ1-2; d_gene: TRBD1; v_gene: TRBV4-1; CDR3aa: CASSQGGQGIIYGYTF; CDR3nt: TGCGCCAGCAGCCAAGGAGGACAGGGGATCATCTATGGCTACACCTTC
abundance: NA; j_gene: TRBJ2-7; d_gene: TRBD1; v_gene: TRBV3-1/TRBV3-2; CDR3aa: CASSTSRDRSYEQYF; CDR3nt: TGTGCCAGCAGCACCTCCCGGGACAGAAGTTACGAGCAGTACTTC
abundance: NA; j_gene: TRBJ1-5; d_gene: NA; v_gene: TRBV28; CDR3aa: CATLGIFNQPQHF; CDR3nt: TGTGCCACCTTAGGGATTTTCAATCAGCCCCAGCATTTT
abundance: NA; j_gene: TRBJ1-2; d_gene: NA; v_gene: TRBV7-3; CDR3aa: CASSLMGLSGYTF; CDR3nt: TGTGCCAGCAGCTTAATGGGTTTAAGCGGCTACACCTTC
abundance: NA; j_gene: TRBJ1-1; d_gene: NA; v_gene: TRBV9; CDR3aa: CASSVGGRATEAFF; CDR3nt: TGTGCCAGCAGCGTCGGCGGGAGGGCCACTGAAGCTTTCTTT
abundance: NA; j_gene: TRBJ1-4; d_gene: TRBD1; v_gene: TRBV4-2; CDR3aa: CASSPNPWRGTAGATNEKLFF; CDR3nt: TGTGCCAGCAGCCCCAACCCATGGCGAGGGACAGCTGGTGCAACTAATGAAAAACTGTTTTTT
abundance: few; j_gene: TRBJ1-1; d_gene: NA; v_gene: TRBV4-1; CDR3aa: CASRGVRGRRDTEAFF; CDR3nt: TGCGCCAGCAGGGGAGTTCGGGGGCGCAGGGACACTGAAGCTTTCTTT
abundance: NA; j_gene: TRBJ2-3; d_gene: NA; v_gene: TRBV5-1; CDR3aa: CASSPAAVTDTQYF; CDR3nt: TGCGCCAGCAGCCCCGCAGCGGTAACAGATACGCAGTATTTT
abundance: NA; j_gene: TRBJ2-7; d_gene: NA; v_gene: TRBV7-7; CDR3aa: CASSPNPPGQRREQYF; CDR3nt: TGTGCCAGCAGCCCCAACCCCCCGGGACAAAGGCGAGAGCAGTACTTC
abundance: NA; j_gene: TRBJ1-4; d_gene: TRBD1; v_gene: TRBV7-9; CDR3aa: CASSLALDRRREKLFF; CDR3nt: TGTGCCAGCAGCTTAGCCCTGGACAGGCGACGTGAAAAACTGTTTTTT
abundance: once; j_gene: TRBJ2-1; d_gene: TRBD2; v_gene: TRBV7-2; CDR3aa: CASSFAGTSDEQFF; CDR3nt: TGTGCCAGCAGCTTTGCCGGGACTAGCGATGAGCAGTTCTTC
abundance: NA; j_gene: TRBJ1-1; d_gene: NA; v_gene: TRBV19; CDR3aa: CASSSGGRLGAGNTEAFF; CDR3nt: TGTGCCAGTAGTTCCGGAGGCAGACTAGGGGCCGGGAACACTGAAGCTTTCTTT
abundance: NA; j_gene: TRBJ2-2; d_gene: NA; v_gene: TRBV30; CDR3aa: CAWSVRVSAGELFF; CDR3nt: TGTGCCTGGAGTGTACGGGTCAGCGCCGGGGAGCTGTTTTTT
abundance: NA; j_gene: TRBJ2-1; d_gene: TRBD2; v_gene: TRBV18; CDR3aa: CASSPGGGANEQFF; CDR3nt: TGTGCCAGCTCACCCGGCGGGGGGGCCAATGAGCAGTTCTTC
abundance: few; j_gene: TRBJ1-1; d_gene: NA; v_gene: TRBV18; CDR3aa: CASSPRQVNTEAFF; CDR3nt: TGTGCCAGCTCACCACGGCAGGTGAACACTGAAGCTTTCTTT
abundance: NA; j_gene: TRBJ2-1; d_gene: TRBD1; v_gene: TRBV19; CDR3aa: CASWDRLGDNEQFF; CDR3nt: TGTGCCAGTTGGGACAGGCTAGGGGACAATGAGCAGTTCTTC
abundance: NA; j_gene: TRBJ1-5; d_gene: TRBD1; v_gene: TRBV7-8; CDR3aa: CASSRDSFNQPQHF; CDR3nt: TGTGCCAGCAGCCGGGACAGCTTTAATCAGCCCCAGCATTTT
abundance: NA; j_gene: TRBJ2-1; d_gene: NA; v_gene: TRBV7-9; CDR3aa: CASSLEGNEQFF; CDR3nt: TGTGCCAGCAGCTTAGAGGGAAATGAGCAGTTCTTC
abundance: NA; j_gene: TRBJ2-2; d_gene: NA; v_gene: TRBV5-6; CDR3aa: CASSFRDHWDTGELFF; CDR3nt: TGTGCCAGCAGCTTCAGGGACCATTGGGACACCGGGGAGCTGTTTTTT